This TCR beta chain was documented in a study of shared clonotypes between healthy human individuals. This clone occurred once. Germline CDR1 is SNHLY and CDR2 is FYNNEI. This CDR3 spans 15 amino acids. With 4 bases removed from V and 6 bases from J, the gap between germline ends came to 13 bases. The table came from immunoSEQ multiplex PCR; TCRdb's copy has only in-frame clones and leaves some out. Here the sample spans about 480,000 clones, 79% being singletons. The chain couples TRBV2 to TRBJ2-6; perhaps D is TRBD1 or TRBD2 (6 bases each). The receptor's source is a woman aged 40 to 50 in good health. Some clones in this sample may be carry-over from other donors' samples. Sequenced: PBMCs. CDR3 loop: CASSGGALEANVLTF. The CDR3 region has the DNA TGTGCCAGCAGTGGGGGGGCACTCGAGGCCAACGTCCTGACTTTC.